Reported below is one T cell receptor beta chain. Its specificity is unknown. This entry is derived from a study of T cells after yellow fever vaccination. General study results and limits: Booster sampling recovered most clones from primary vaccination (roughly 97% CD4, around 88% CD8).

TCRdb processed the 5' RACE reads anew with MiXCR; each CDR3 protein has one entry. The sample has about 99,000 distinct CDR3 sequences; roughly 5.8% are singletons. This CDR3 is 10 amino acids long. Germline-derived CDR1 and CDR2 are MNHEY and SVGEGT. Trimming stripped 6 bases from V and 12 bases from J, with 11 bases between. This rearrangement joins TRBV6-2 or TRBV6-3 to TRBJ1-1, with a possible D match to TRBD1 (6 bases). The sample here was CD8+ T cells sorted from PBMCs, taken 10 days after the yellow fever booster vaccination. The sequence was collected from a man in his late teens or twenties who received the YFV17D yellow fever vaccine. In nucleotides, the CDR3 is TGTGCCAGCAGCCAGGGGAGATCTTTCTTT. Amino acids: CASSQGRSFF.